This T cell receptor (beta chain) was sequenced in a study of regulatory T cells in long-lasting Graves disease. Findings of the study overall: Favoring TRBV28, TRBJ1-2 and TRBJ2-5 was a feature seen in persistent disease.

TCR beta libraries were built with iRepertoire HTBI primers and Arm-PCR of CDR3 regions. Via MiXCR, TCRdb re-called the multiplex PCR reads, giving one row per CDR3 protein. This table holds 350,000 to 450,000 distinct CDR3 sequences, 14% to 15% found once. This clonotype was seen at least ten times. Its antigen is unknown. The time point here: newly diagnosed GD, antithyroid drugs for less than 3 months. The TCR library was prepared using RNA isolated from PBMCs. Germline CDR1 and CDR2: LNHDA and SQIVND (reference sequence). V was clipped by 7 bases and J by 5 bases; unmatched bases: 6. The CDR3 has 13 amino acids. The sample was also linked to a second study, of T cells in Graves' hyperthyroidism and ophthalmopathy. As reported in that work: TCR CDR3 underwent first-round RT-PCR with the HTBI primer set.

The chain couples TRBV19 to TRBJ1-2; 8 positions agree with TRBD1. The receptor's source is a woman in her thirties or forties with Graves disease. Sequencing used peripheral blood mononuclear cells (PBMCs), obtained at new diagnosis, from a patient treated with antithyroid drugs. CDR3 sequence reads: CASNADRGYGYTF. The CDR3 region has the DNA TGTGCCAGTAACGCCGACAGGGGATATGGCTACACCTTC.